The 14 T cell receptor beta chains below all came from one sample that was sequenced in a study of blood T cell repertoires in COVID-19. Sequenced by immunoSEQ multiplex PCR; TCRdb stores in-frame clones only, minus some. The sample has roughly 150,000 clones, around four fifths seen once; the top ten hold approximately 8.2%. The specimen was peripheral blood. The receptor set was obtained from a woman older than 75 with COVID-19, enrolled during active disease.

This clone has only a few counts. The chain is built from TRBV28 and TRBJ2-3; 7 bases fit TRBD2. This CDR3 contains 14 residues. V lost 2 bases, J lost 4 bases, and 3 bases stayed unmatched. Germline values: CDR1 MDHEN, CDR2 SYDVKM. The DNA of the CDR3 is TGTGCCAGCAGTTTAGCGGGAGCATCAGATACGCAGTATTTT. This gives the protein CASSLAGASDTQYF.

The chain is built from TRBV2 and TRBJ1-4; no definite D call. The germline V and J ends were trimmed by 4 bases and 4 bases, with 4 bases remaining between them. Germline V gene lookup returns CDR1 SNHLY and CDR2 FYNNEI. The CDR3 has 12 residues. CDR3 sequence (DNA): TGTGCCAGCAGTGGCGATAATGAAAAACTGTTTTTT. Protein product: CASSGDNEKLFF.

J is TRBJ1-2 and V is TRBV19; tentative D call: TRBD1 (5 bases). CDR3 length: 13 amino acids. Trimming removed 7 bases from V and 4 bases from J, with 13 bases in between. Germline V gene data show CDR1 as LNHDA and CDR2 as SQIVND (reference sequence). The CDR3 is CASTSRQFYGYTF. The CDR3 nucleotides are TGTGCCAGTACCTCTCGACAGTTCTATGGCTACACCTTC.

This clone was counted between two and nine times. The chain carries TRBV3-1 (or the pseudogene TRBV3-2) and TRBJ1-1; a possible D gene is TRBD1 (6 bases). V shed 2 bases and J shed 4 bases, with 11 bases lying between them. This CDR3 is built from 14 residues. The germline V gene encodes CDR1 LGHDT and CDR2 YNNKEL (reference sequence). CDR3 residues: CASSQRGAATEAFF. CDR3 nucleotide sequence: TGTGCCAGCAGCCAACGGGGGGCGGCCACTGAAGCTTTCTTT.

The chain links TRBV6-6 to TRBJ2-5, with 11 bases identical to TRBD2. After removal of 5 bases from V and 2 bases from J, the junction contained 13 bases not matched to a gene. CDR1 is MNHNY, CDR2 SVGAGI, per germline (reference sequence). The CDR3 spans 18 residues. The DNA for the CDR3 is TGTGCCAGCAGTCTGGGAGCTAGCGGGGGGCCCCGTCAAGAGACCCAGTACTTC. The encoded protein is CASSLGASGGPRQETQYF.

The chain has TRBV27 and TRBJ1-2; D remains unclear. V shed 5 bases and J shed 0 bases, with 7 bases lying between them. The CDR3 extends over 13 amino acids. Germline assignment: CDR1 MNHEY and CDR2 SMNVEV (reference sequence). CDR3 DNA sequence: TGTGCCAGCAGTCCCGGGGCTAACTATGGCTACACCTTC. It encodes CASSPGANYGYTF.

The chain couples TRBV27 to TRBJ1-4; D is undetermined. The germline V and J ends were trimmed by 3 bases and 8 bases, with 7 bases remaining between them. The CDR3 consists of 12 residues. Germline V gene lookup returns CDR1 MNHEY and CDR2 SMNVEV (reference sequence). CDR3 sequence (DNA): TGTGCCAGCAGTTTTTCGGGAGAAAAACTGTTTTTT. It is translated as CASSFSGEKLFF.

This clone was detected only a few times. This chain links TRBV7-2 with TRBJ2-5, with TRBD2 as a possible D gene (5 bases). The CDR3 loop spans 12 amino acids. In germline, CDR1 is SGHTA, CDR2 FQGNSA. V lost 1 base to trimming and J lost 7 bases, with 7 bases between them. The CDR3 DNA follows: TGTGCCAGCAGCTTAGAGGCGGGGACCCAGTACTTC. Translation gives CASSLEAGTQYF.

In regard to this clone: Within the sample, other DNA sequences also encode this same CDR3. The chain couples TRBV7-9 to TRBJ2-3, with TRBD2 matching over 7 bases. The ends lost 5 bases at V and 1 base at J; junction bases unmatched: 0. The CDR3 consists of 13 residues. CDR1 and CDR2 (germline): SEHNR, FQNEAQ (reference sequence). The CDR3: CASSRGGTDTQYF. CDR3 bases: TGTGCCAGCAGCCGGGGGGGCACAGATACGCAGTATTTT.

This clone was detected a few times. The rearrangement links TRBV7-2 to TRBJ2-1; maybe TRBD1 (5 bases). The germline CDR1 and CDR2 sequences are SGHTA and FQGNSA. The CDR3 runs to 16 residues. The germline V and J ends were trimmed by 2 bases and 5 bases, with 16 bases remaining between them. The CDR3 sequence is CASSLPLGPANNEQFF. CDR3 nucleotide sequence: TGTGCCAGCAGCTTACCCCTGGGGCCAGCCAACAATGAGCAGTTCTTC.

This clone was recorded a few times. The chain combines TRBV19 with TRBJ1-1; D unresolved. CDR3 length equals 14 residues. The V gene's germline CDR1 is LNHDA and CDR2 SQIVND (reference sequence). The ends were cut back, 3 bases at V and 1 base at J, with 9 bases in the middle. CDR3 sequence: CASSIQQSNTEAFF. The CDR3 bases are TGTGCCAGTAGTATCCAACAGTCGAACACTGAAGCTTTCTTT.

The chain is built from TRBV5-1 and TRBJ2-3, with 10 bases lining up with TRBD2. Per germline, CDR1 SGHRS and CDR2 YFSETQ. The CDR3 is 15 amino acids. J lost 2 bases, V lost 6 bases, and 6 bases had no gene match. CDR3 sequence reads: CASIGTSGATDTQYF. CDR3 nucleotide sequence: TGCGCCAGCATCGGAACTAGCGGGGCCACAGATACGCAGTATTTT.

This rearrangement joins TRBV18 to TRBJ2-2; 8 nucleotides match TRBD2. V lost 0 bases to trimming and J lost 5 bases; unmatched junction nucleotides: 8. Germline V gives CDR1 KGHSH, CDR2 LQKENI. CDR3 length: 17 amino acids. The CDR3 here is CASSPPASGSRTGELFF. The CDR3 coding sequence is TGTGCCAGCTCACCACCCGCCAGCGGGAGTAGGACCGGGGAGCTGTTTTTT.

The V call is TRBV15, the J call TRBJ2-3, with 9 nucleotides matching TRBD2. Trimming at V came to 1 base and at J to 2 bases, leaving 4 bases not matched to a gene. Germline CDR1 LNHNV, CDR2 YYDKDF (reference sequence). CDR3 size: 16 residues. The CDR3 sequence: CATSRGLAGSTDTQYF. Written as DNA, the CDR3 is TGTGCCACCAGCAGAGGGCTAGCGGGGTCCACAGATACGCAGTATTTT.